This entry lists 18 T cell receptor beta chains sequenced from one sample in a study of PD-1 blockade in classical Hodgkin lymphoma. All patients experienced relapse after autologous stem cell transplantation, and brentuximab vedotin exposure was variable. Clones were read by immunoSEQ multiplex PCR, and TCRdb kept only the in-frame ones, dropping some. The sample has some 65,000 clones, 71% seen once; the top ten hold 9% to 10%. Sequencing was performed on peripheral blood mononuclear cells (PBMCs), taken before the second cycle of nivolumab. Receptor source: a human donor with classical Hodgkin lymphoma.

DNA for the CDR3: TGTGCCTCCTCCGGGACGGCCTCCTACGAGCAGTACTTC. Its protein is CASSGTASYEQYF. V is TRBV6-5 and J is TRBJ2-7, with D perhaps matching TRBD1 or TRBD2 (5 bases each). V shed 11 bases and J shed 0 bases, with 14 bases lying between them. Per the germline V gene, CDR1 is MNHEY and CDR2 is SVGAGI. This CDR3 spans 13 amino acids.

The chain carries TRBV18 and TRBJ1-2; 8 bases align to TRBD1. The CDR3 contains 16 residues. Germline CDR1 and CDR2: KGHSH and LQKENI. V shed 2 bases and J 5 bases; nucleotides not matched to a gene: 10. Here the CDR3 reads CASSPIESGGKYGYTF. In nucleotides, the CDR3 is TGTGCCAGCTCACCAATCGAGTCAGGGGGCAAGTATGGCTACACCTTC. Variable domain in full (rest from reference TRBV18 and TRBJ1-2): NAGVMQNPRHLVRRRGQEARLRCSPMKGHSHVYWYRQLPEEGLKFMVYLQKENIIDESGMPKERFSAEFPKEGPSILRIQQVVRGDSAAYFCASSPIESGGKYGYTFGSGTRLTVV.

This clone has only a few counts. The genes are TRBV7-2 and TRBJ1-1; D may be TRBD1 (5 bases). The germline V gene encodes CDR1 SGHTA and CDR2 FQGNSA. The V gene lost 7 bases and the J gene lost 2 bases, with 23 bases spanning the gap. The CDR3 loop spans 17 amino acids. DNA for the CDR3: TGTGCCAGCACCCTCCGTCGGCGGGGCCGATTAAACACTGAAGCTTTCTTT. Its translation: CASTLRRRGRLNTEAFF.

The chain uses TRBV19 and TRBJ2-1; tentatively, D is TRBD2 (5 bases). Germline lookup yields CDR1 LNHDA and CDR2 SQIVND (reference sequence). V dropped 9 bases and J dropped 0 bases, with 9 bases sitting between them. CDR3 length equals 13 residues. The DNA for the CDR3 is TGTGCCAGCCGTACTAGCTCCTACAATGAGCAGTTCTTC. Its translation: CASRTSSYNEQFF.

The chain combines TRBV11-3 with TRBJ2-3; D uncertain. Germline assignment: CDR1 SGHNT and CDR2 YENEEA. This CDR3 region has 13 residues. V gave up 8 bases and J gave up 2 bases, with 11 bases separating them. Here the CDR3 DNA reads TGTGCCAGCGAAAGAAGGTCCACAGATACGCAGTATTTT. This sequence encodes CASERRSTDTQYF.

The chain joins TRBV6-4 to TRBJ1-3; D ambiguous. Trimming pared 6 bases from V and 4 bases from J, leaving 10 bases between. Germline V gene sequence: CDR1 MRHNA, CDR2 SNTAGT. This CDR3 contains 13 residues. Written as DNA, the CDR3 is TGTGCCAGCAGCACATCGGCCGGAAACACCATATATTTT. Residues: CASSTSAGNTIYF.

This CDR3 reads CASRKQDSMNTEAFF. The CDR3 DNA is TGTGCCAGCAGAAAACAGGATAGCATGAACACTGAAGCTTTCTTT. The V call is TRBV28, the J call TRBJ1-1, with D perhaps matching TRBD1 (5 bases). V was clipped by 6 bases and J by 0 bases, with 14 bases between them. Per germline, CDR1 MDHEN and CDR2 SYDVKM. The CDR3 totals 15 residues.

The sample holds a few counts of this clone. DNA of the CDR3: TGCGCCAGCAGCTTGCGACAGGGGGGTGGCTACACCTTC. This codes for CASSLRQGGGYTF. The genes are TRBV5-1 and TRBJ1-2, with 9 bases identical to TRBD1. V was clipped by 1 base and J by 7 bases; unmatched bases: 2. CDR1 and CDR2 (germline): SGHRS, YFSETQ. This CDR3 comprises 13 residues.

The chain joins TRBV5-8 to TRBJ1-1; D gene unclear. Germline values: CDR1 SGHTS, CDR2 YDEGEE. The CDR3 has 14 residues. Trimming removed 0 bases at V and 1 base at J, with 7 bases between. CDR3 bases: TGTGCCAGCAGCTTGGAGGGCAGGAACACTGAAGCTTTCTTT. Translating it yields CASSLEGRNTEAFF. Together with reference TRBV5-8 and TRBJ1-1, the CDR3 gives the full variable domain: EAGVTQSPTHLIKTRGQQATLRCSPISGHTSVYWYQQALGLGLQFLLWYDEGEERNRGNFPPRFSGRQFPNYSSELNVNALELEDSALYLCASSLEGRNTEAFFGQGTRLTVV.

The chain uses TRBV28 and TRBJ1-4; D remains unclear. This CDR3 has 15 amino acids. Germline loops: CDR1 MDHEN, CDR2 SYDVKM. V lost 2 bases to trimming and J lost 8 bases, with 15 bases between them. The DNA for the CDR3 is TGTGCCAGCAGTTTAATGTCAGGTAGTGGGGAAAAACTGTTTTTT. It translates to CASSLMSGSGEKLFF.

This rearrangement joins TRBV11-2 to TRBJ2-7; D not certain. Deletions cut 5 bases from V and 4 bases from J, with 9 bases between. The CDR3 has 12 amino acids. Germline loops: CDR1 SGHAT, CDR2 FQNNGV. CDR3 in DNA: TGTGCCAGCAGCCTGGCCCTTTACGAGCAGTACTTC. Protein product: CASSLALYEQYF.

V usage is TRBV7-2 and J usage is TRBJ1-4, with TRBD1 matching 10 bases. Trimming at V came to 5 bases and at J to 8 bases, leaving 5 bases not matched to a gene. Germline values: CDR1 SGHTA, CDR2 FQGNSA. This CDR3 has 14 residues. The CDR3 protein is CASSRPGQGEKLFF. Written as DNA, the CDR3 is TGTGCCAGCAGCCGCCCGGGACAGGGGGAAAAACTGTTTTTT.

The chain uses TRBV7-9 and TRBJ2-1; the match to TRBD1 covers 7 bases. CDR1 and CDR2 (germline): SEHNR, FQNEAQ (reference sequence). CDR3 size: 15 residues. Trimming at V came to 3 bases and at J to 3 bases, leaving 5 bases not matched to a gene. CDR3 sequence: CASSLGTEFYNEQFF. The DNA of the CDR3 is TGTGCCAGCAGCTTGGGGACAGAGTTCTACAATGAGCAGTTCTTC.

A single count supports this clone. The chain joins TRBV12-5 to TRBJ1-1, with D possibly matching TRBD1 (5 bases). The CDR3 covers 15 residues. In germline, CDR1 is LGHNT, CDR2 FRNRAP. Trimming removed 2 bases from V and 1 base from J, with 11 bases in between. CDR3 nucleotide sequence: TGTGCTAGTGGTTTGACCCCTACAGGGAACACTGAAGCTTTCTTT. This codes for CASGLTPTGNTEAFF.

The gene calls are TRBV5-6 and TRBJ2-7; 8 bases line up with TRBD2. CDR1 and CDR2 from the germline V gene are SGHDT and YYEEEE. The length of the CDR3 is 15 residues. Trimming at V came to 4 bases and at J to 6 bases, leaving 12 bases not matched to a gene. The CDR3 nucleotides read TGTGCCAGCAGCCCCCCGGGGGGGGTCTCAGGCGAGCAGTACTTC. It encodes CASSPPGGVSGEQYF.

In this sample, this clone turned up many times. The chain uses TRBV4-2 and TRBJ2-1; D possibly uses TRBD1 or TRBD2 (6 bases each). CDR1 is LGHNA, CDR2 YNFKEQ, per germline. The CDR3 contains 17 residues. V was pared by 0 bases and J by 4 bases, with 16 bases between. CDR3 amino acids: CASSQDRWGATYNEQFF. CDR3 sequence (DNA): TGTGCCAGCAGCCAAGATCGGTGGGGGGCTACATACAATGAGCAGTTCTTC.

This clone was found a few times. The chain couples TRBV9 to TRBJ2-7, with 7 bases lining up with TRBD2. Germline V lookup: CDR1 SGDLS, CDR2 YYNGEE. CDR3 length: 14 residues. V shed 3 bases and J 1 base; nucleotides not matched to a gene: 4. The CDR3 spells CASSGLAVSYEQYF. The CDR3 DNA sequence: TGTGCCAGCAGCGGTCTAGCGGTATCCTACGAGCAGTACTTC.

The chain couples TRBV18 to TRBJ2-1, with TRBD2 matching over 10 bases. The CDR3 is 18 amino acids. Germline lookup yields CDR1 KGHSH and CDR2 LQKENI. After removal of 1 base from V and 2 bases from J, the junction contained 8 bases not matched to a gene. The chain's CDR3 is CASSPRLAGEPTYNEQFF. The CDR3 region has the DNA TGTGCCAGCTCACCACGCCTAGCGGGAGAACCCACCTACAATGAGCAGTTCTTC.